This T cell receptor beta chain was identified in a study of T cells in narcolepsy. General study findings and limits: Some memory CD4+ repertoires had no autoreactive clone sequences. HCRT-specific and TRIB2-specific autoreactive clonotypes appeared among same-patient CSF and blood CD4+ clonotypes. Blood of same and different patients, but not healthy controls, reportedly held recurring autoreactive clonotypes.

Trimming left V 0 bases short and J 8 bases short, with 13 bases between. CDR3 size: 14 residues. The germline CDR1 and CDR2 sequences are KGHSH and LQKENI. As concerns this clone: Its matching antigen is unknown.

Generated by immunoSEQ multiplex PCR, the TCRdb table keeps only in-frame clones and is missing some. Seen here are 25,000 to 35,000 clones, approximately 85% observed once, and the top ten hold more than 6.5%. V usage is TRBV18 and J usage is TRBJ1-2; D possibly corresponds to TRBD1 (5 bases). Sequencing was performed on memory (CD45RA-) CD4+ T cells from blood. The receptor was isolated from a human donor in good health. The CDR3 region is CASSPPNRDDGYTF. The CDR3 DNA reads as TGTGCCAGCTCACCACCAAACCGGGACGACGGCTACACCTTC.